The 21 T cell receptor beta chains in this list originate from one sample, sequenced in a study of blood T cell repertoires in COVID-19. This table comes from immunoSEQ multiplex PCR, and its TCRdb copy is limited to in-frame clones, with some not included. The sample has some 70,000 clones; about 86% are singletons. The sample was peripheral blood. The source of these receptors is a man in his fifties with active COVID-19.

The rearrangement uses TRBV5-4 and TRBJ2-2; TRBD2 matches at 7 bases. The CDR3 contains 18 residues. The germline V gene encodes CDR1 SGHNT and CDR2 YYREEE (reference sequence). With V trimmed by 4 bases and J by 0 bases, 12 bases remained unmatched. The CDR3 spells CASSPGTPSGANTGELFF. The CDR3, as DNA: TGTGCCAGCAGCCCCGGGACCCCTAGCGGAGCGAACACCGGGGAGCTGTTTTTT.

The chain combines TRBV5-6 with TRBJ2-7; TRBD1 agrees at 9 bases. Germline-derived CDR1 and CDR2 are SGHDT and YYEEEE. V was pared by 4 bases and J by 6 bases, with 11 bases of the junction left unmatched. The length of the CDR3 is 15 residues. The CDR3 protein is CASSLTGTGTLEQYF. For the CDR3, the DNA is TGTGCCAGCAGCCTGACGGGGACAGGGACCCTCGAGCAGTACTTC.

This chain links TRBV11-3 with TRBJ2-7; 8 nucleotides match TRBD1. The CDR3 is made up of 14 amino acids. Germline CDR1 SGHNT, CDR2 YENEEA. With V trimmed by 5 bases and J by 1 base, 4 bases remained unmatched. CDR3 in DNA: TGTGCCAGCAGCGCCGGACAGGGATCCTACGAGCAGTACTTC. Residues: CASSAGQGSYEQYF.

The chain employs TRBV9 and TRBJ2-1, with a tentative D call TRBD2 (5 bases). CDR1 SGDLS and CDR2 YYNGEE come from the germline V gene. The V gene lost 4 bases and the J gene lost 13 bases, with 18 bases spanning the gap. The CDR3 has 13 amino acids. The CDR3 DNA reads as TGTGCCAGCAGCCCCCGTGGCACCGGGGATCAGTTCTTC. Protein product: CASSPRGTGDQFF. Filled out from reference TRBV9 and TRBJ2-1, the complete variable domain reads DSGVTQTPKHLITATGQRVTLRCSPRSGDLSVYWYQQSLDQGLQFLIQYYNGEERAKGNILERFSAQQFPDLHSELNLSSLELGDSALYFCASSPRGTGDQFFGPGTRLTVL.

The gene calls are TRBV12-3 or TRBV12-4 and TRBJ2-3; the D gene is possibly TRBD2 (5 bases). Trimming took 8 bases from V and 5 from J, leaving 8 bases between them. The CDR3 length is 11 residues. The CDR3 coding sequence is TGTGCCAGCGCCCGGGGAGATACGCAGTATTTT. Translating it yields CASARGDTQYF.

The V and J genes are TRBV6-4 and TRBJ1-1; no firm D call. V shed 2 bases and J shed 1 base, with 8 bases lying between them. There are 14 residues in the CDR3. Germline CDR1 and CDR2: MRHNA and SNTAGT. The CDR3 DNA reads TGTGCCAGCAGTGACACTGATCAGAACACTGAAGCTTTCTTT. Translated, it gives CASSDTDQNTEAFF.

The CDR3 DNA follows: TGTGCCAGTAGTCAAGAGGGGATGGGTTTGGGACAGGGGTGGCATGAGCAGTTCTTC. It translates to CASSQEGMGLGQGWHEQFF. The chain couples TRBV19 to TRBJ2-1, with TRBD1 identical over 10 bases. CDR1 LNHDA and CDR2 SQIVND come from the germline V gene (reference sequence). There are 19 residues in the CDR3. V was pared by 5 bases and J by 8 bases, with 21 bases of the junction left unmatched.

The V and J genes are TRBV25-1 and TRBJ1-1; TRBD1 might be the D (5 bases). Germline-derived CDR1 and CDR2 are MGHDK and SYGVNS. The germline V and J ends were trimmed by 7 bases and 4 bases, with 10 bases remaining between them. The length of the CDR3 is 12 residues. The CDR3: CASMEGTTEAFF. The DNA for the CDR3 is TGTGCCAGCATGGAGGGGACCACTGAAGCTTTCTTT.

This clone has only one observation. This sequence joins TRBV30 and TRBJ1-1; D gene uncertain. From germline, CDR1 is GTSNPN and CDR2 SVGIG (reference sequence). The CDR3 consists of 11 residues. V lost 5 bases to trimming and J lost 1 base, with 5 bases between them. This CDR3 reads CAWLENTEAFF. CDR3 coding DNA: TGTGCCTGGCTAGAGAACACTGAAGCTTTCTTT.

The rearrangement links TRBV18 to TRBJ1-1; weak D call: TRBD1 (5 bases). With 4 bases removed from V and 5 bases from J, the gap between germline ends came to 8 bases. The CDR3 has 12 residues. The germline CDR1 and CDR2 sequences are KGHSH and LQKENI. CDR3 bases: TGTGCCAGCTCACGGGGGAGGACTGAAGCTTTCTTT. It yields the protein CASSRGRTEAFF.

This chain connects TRBV5-1 to TRBJ1-5; D call uncertain. Germline V gives CDR1 SGHRS, CDR2 YFSETQ. The CDR3 spans 15 residues. V dropped 1 base and J dropped 3 bases, with 11 bases sitting between them. The CDR3 is CASSLIRAFNQPQHF. As DNA, the CDR3 is TGCGCCAGCAGCTTGATCCGAGCTTTCAATCAGCCCCAGCATTTT. The full variable domain, completed using reference TRBV5-1 and TRBJ1-5, is KAGVTQTPRYLIKTRGQQVTLSCSPISGHRSVSWYQQTPGQGLQFLFEYFSETQRNKGNFPGRFSGRQFSNSRSEMNVSTLELGDSALYLCASSLIRAFNQPQHFGDGTRLSIL.

The gene calls are TRBV5-1 and TRBJ2-3; TRBD1 might be the D (5 bases). Trimming shortened V by 1 base and J by 2 bases, and 8 bases separated the two germline ends. The CDR3 runs 14 residues. The V gene's germline CDR1 is SGHRS and CDR2 YFSETQ. CDR3 residues: CASSLQGATDTQYF. In DNA, the CDR3 is TGCGCCAGCAGCTTGCAAGGGGCCACAGATACGCAGTATTTT.

The rearrangement links TRBV19 to TRBJ1-1, with a weak D call TRBD1 (6 bases). CDR1 is LNHDA, CDR2 SQIVND, per germline (reference sequence). This CDR3 region has 12 residues. Trimming took 4 bases from V and 6 from J, leaving 9 bases between them. The CDR3 spells CASSTQGSEAFF. DNA for the CDR3: TGTGCCAGTAGTACACAGGGATCTGAAGCTTTCTTT.

This clone has only one observation. The chain uses TRBV9 and TRBJ2-4; 13 nucleotides line up with TRBD2. V lost 0 bases, J lost 2 bases, and 8 bases stayed unmatched. The CDR3 is 19 amino acids. Per germline, CDR1 SGDLS and CDR2 YYNGEE. The CDR3 sequence: CASSVEGGTSGTTKNIQYF. The CDR3 DNA reads TGTGCCAGCAGCGTAGAGGGGGGGACTAGCGGGACGACCAAAAACATTCAGTACTTC.

The chain links TRBV5-1 to TRBJ2-3; D gene unclear. Trimming shortened V by 0 bases and J by 6 bases, and 11 bases separated the two germline ends. Germline V CDR1 and CDR2: SGHRS, YFSETQ. The CDR3 contains 14 residues. In nucleotides, the CDR3 is TGCGCCAGCAGCTTGGACCGTCCTATGGATACGCAGTATTTT. It codes for CASSLDRPMDTQYF.

V usage is TRBV6-6 and J usage is TRBJ2-3; a weak D match, TRBD2 (6 bases). Germline V gene sequence: CDR1 MNHNY, CDR2 SVGAGI (reference sequence). Trimming left V 5 bases short and J 1 base short, with 13 bases between. The CDR3 contains 15 residues. CDR3 bases: TGTGCCAGCAGTGTCCGGGACTCCCGCACAGATACGCAGTATTTT. This sequence encodes CASSVRDSRTDTQYF.

The chain has TRBV13 and TRBJ1-1; perhaps TRBD1 as D (6 bases). CDR1 and CDR2 from the germline V gene are PRHDT and FYEKMQ (reference sequence). The CDR3 consists of 15 residues. V was shortened by 3 bases and J by 0 bases, with 11 bases between the two germline ends. The CDR3 bases are TGTGCCAGCAGCTTTCCCGGGACAATGAACACTGAAGCTTTCTTT. Translation: CASSFPGTMNTEAFF.

V gene TRBV7-2 combines with J gene TRBJ1-2; 11 nucleotides line up with TRBD1. CDR3 length equals 14 residues. Germline CDR1 is SGHTA and CDR2 is FQGNSA. Trimming took 5 bases from V and 5 from J; bases not matched to a gene: 4. CDR3 DNA: TGTGCCAGCAGCATGGGACAGGGGGAATATGGCTACACCTTC. This codes for CASSMGQGEYGYTF.

V gene TRBV19 combines with J gene TRBJ1-1; D gene unclear. Looked up from germline, CDR1 is LNHDA and CDR2 is SQIVND (reference sequence). The V end lost 6 bases, the J end lost 1 base, and 12 bases lay between the germline ends. The CDR3 loop spans 14 amino acids. CDR3 sequence reads: CASRRGSTNTEAFF. In DNA form, the CDR3 reads TGTGCCAGTAGGCGAGGCAGTACGAACACTGAAGCTTTCTTT.

The genes are TRBV6-1 and TRBJ1-1; a weak D match, TRBD1 (6 bases). V was shortened by 4 bases and J by 0 bases, with 15 bases between the two germline ends. CDR1 and CDR2 from the germline V gene are MNHNS and SASEGT. The CDR3 spans 16 residues. The CDR3 bases are TGTGCCAGCAGTGGAGGTATTCAGGGGATGAACACTGAAGCTTTCTTT. Its protein product is CASSGGIQGMNTEAFF.

The rearrangement uses TRBV12-5 and TRBJ1-2; D is possibly TRBD1 (6 bases). The germline V gene encodes CDR1 LGHNT and CDR2 FRNRAP. The CDR3 spans 19 residues. Trimming removed 0 bases from V and 4 bases from J, with 24 bases in between. As DNA, the CDR3 is TGTGCTAGTGGTTTGGTTAAGCCCGGGACAAGGGGATCCAGCTATGGCTACACCTTC. Encoded protein: CASGLVKPGTRGSSYGYTF.